The sample holds many counts of the clone carrying this T cell receptor beta chain. Molecular barcoded adaptors covering alpha/delta and beta/gamma chains were used on 400 ng RNA. Using its own MiXCR run on the reads, TCRdb lists one record per CDR3 protein. The profile shows over 45,000 distinct CDR3 sequences, less than 25% of them singletons. Sampling of bone marrow took place during active disease in every patient. This sample stems from a study of read filtering for tumor transcriptome and immune sequencing. Overall study context: TCR-mapped reads were about 3.5 to 10.27 million with IR-seq versus about 85 to 1,300 with RNA-seq.

Germline V gene data show CDR1 as SQVTM and CDR2 as ANQGSEA. The CDR3 runs to 13 residues. V was pared by 7 bases and J by 7 bases, with 8 bases of the junction left unmatched. The chain is built from TRBV29-1 and TRBJ2-2, with 8 bases identical to TRBD2. Sequencing input: a population of CD138-negative cells sorted from bone marrow. The sequence derives from a donor over 35 with multiple myeloma. The CDR3 DNA reads TGCAGCGGCGGCGGGGGGCCAAGCGGGGAGCTGTTTTTT. Its protein product is CSGGGGPSGELFF.